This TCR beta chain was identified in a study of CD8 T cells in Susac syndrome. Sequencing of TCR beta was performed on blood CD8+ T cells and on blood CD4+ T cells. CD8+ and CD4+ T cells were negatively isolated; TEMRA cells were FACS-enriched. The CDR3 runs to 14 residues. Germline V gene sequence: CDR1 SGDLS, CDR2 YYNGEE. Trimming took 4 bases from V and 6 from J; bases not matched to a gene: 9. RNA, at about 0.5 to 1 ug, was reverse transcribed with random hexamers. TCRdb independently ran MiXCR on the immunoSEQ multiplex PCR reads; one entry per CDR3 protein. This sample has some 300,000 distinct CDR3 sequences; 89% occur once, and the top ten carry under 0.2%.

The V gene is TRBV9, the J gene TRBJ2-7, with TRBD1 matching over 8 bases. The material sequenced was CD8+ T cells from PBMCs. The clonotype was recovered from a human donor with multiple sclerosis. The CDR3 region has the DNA TGTGCCAGCAGCTTAAGGGACAGGTCCGCCGAGCAGTACTTC. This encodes CASSLRDRSAEQYF. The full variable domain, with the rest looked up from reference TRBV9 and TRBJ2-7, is DSGVTQTPKHLITATGQRVTLRCSPRSGDLSVYWYQQSLDQGLQFLIQYYNGEERAKGNILERFSAQQFPDLHSELNLSSLELGDSALYFCASSLRDRSAEQYFGPGTRLTVT.